The 17 T cell receptor beta chains listed next were all sequenced from one sample in a study of blood T cell repertoires in COVID-19. This table comes from immunoSEQ multiplex PCR, and its TCRdb copy is limited to in-frame clones, with some not included. The table includes about 200,000 clones, more than 70% detected once. The source material was peripheral blood. These receptors were taken from a human donor in a cohort sampled during active COVID-19.

The chain combines TRBV10-2 with TRBJ2-7, with 10 bases aligning to TRBD2. Germline CDR1 is WSHSY and CDR2 is SAAADI. V shed 3 bases, J shed 0 bases, and the junction held 11 bases outside the gene matches. The CDR3 extends over 18 amino acids. The CDR3 sequence is CASSERLAGSRSSYEQYF. Here the CDR3 DNA reads TGCGCCAGCAGTGAACGACTAGCGGGTTCCCGGAGCTCCTACGAGCAGTACTTC.

The chain recombines TRBV19 with TRBJ2-1, with D tentatively TRBD2 (6 bases). CDR3 length: 13 residues. The germline CDR1 and CDR2 sequences are LNHDA and SQIVND (reference sequence). V lost 7 bases to trimming and J lost 5 bases, with 12 bases between them. The DNA of the CDR3 is TGTGCCAGTACCTGGGACTTAAACAATGAGCAGTTCTTC. This translates into CASTWDLNNEQFF.

J is TRBJ2-1 and V is TRBV5-4, with 9 positions matching TRBD2. With 4 bases clipped from V and 7 bases from J, the junction kept 9 bases outside the gene matches. Germline-derived CDR1 and CDR2 are SGHNT and YYREEE (reference sequence). CDR3 length: 15 residues. CDR3 loop: CASSPLSGSGNEQFF. CDR3 in DNA: TGTGCCAGCAGCCCCCTTAGCGGGAGTGGAAATGAGCAGTTCTTC.

The chain couples TRBV4-3 to TRBJ2-7; TRBD1 agrees at 11 bases. Trimming cost V 2 bases and J 5 bases; bases outside gene matches: 17. Germline CDR1 LGHNA, CDR2 YSLEER. The CDR3 is made up of 19 amino acids. CDR3 residues: CASSQPTTPPGQGGDEQYF. CDR3 sequence (DNA): TGCGCCAGCAGCCAACCGACCACACCACCGGGACAGGGGGGGGACGAGCAGTACTTC.

This clone has just one count. The chain's CDR3 is CASSLSTRGTGNQPQHF. DNA of the CDR3: TGTGCCAGTAGTCTATCGACCAGGGGGACGGGCAATCAGCCCCAGCATTTT. This chain links TRBV19 with TRBJ1-5; the match to TRBD1 covers 7 bases. V was clipped by 5 bases and J by 2 bases; unmatched bases: 12. Germline CDR1 and CDR2: LNHDA and SQIVND (reference sequence). The CDR3 consists of 17 residues.

This chain uses TRBV5-5 with TRBJ2-5; D is possibly TRBD2 (5 bases). The V gene's germline CDR1 is SGHKS and CDR2 YYEKEE (reference sequence). This CDR3 has 14 amino acids. V lost 3 bases to trimming and J lost 4 bases, with 13 bases between them. This CDR3 is CASSSSRELETQYF. Written as DNA, the CDR3 is TGTGCCAGCAGCTCGTCCCGGGAATTAGAGACCCAGTACTTC.

In DNA form, the CDR3 reads TGTGCCAGCAGTCGGGGGACAGCCGCGATGAACACTGAAGCTTTCTTT. Residues: CASSRGTAAMNTEAFF. The rearrangement joins TRBV2 to TRBJ1-1; 7 bases line up with TRBD1. The J segment lost 0 bases and the V segment lost 5 bases, leaving 9 bases of the junction unmatched. CDR3 length: 16 residues. The V gene's germline CDR1 is SNHLY and CDR2 FYNNEI.

The chain links TRBV11-2 to TRBJ2-1; 11 positions agree with TRBD1. CDR1 SGHAT and CDR2 FQNNGV come from the germline V gene. The ends lost 1 base at V and 3 bases at J; junction bases unmatched: 5. The CDR3 runs 17 residues. CDR3: CASSLVRGQGDYNEQFF. Here the CDR3 DNA reads TGTGCCAGCAGCTTAGTCCGGGGACAGGGGGACTACAATGAGCAGTTCTTC. Full variable domain (rest looked up from reference TRBV11-2 and TRBJ2-1): EAGVAQSPRYKIIEKRQSVAFWCNPISGHATLYWYQQILGQGPKLLIQFQNNGVVDDSQLPKDRFSAERLKGVDSTLKIQPAKLEDSAVYLCASSLVRGQGDYNEQFFGPGTRLTVL.

The CDR3 coding sequence is TGTGCCAGCAGCTTAGGACGGGGGTTGGGCACCGGGGAGCTGTTTTTT. Translation: CASSLGRGLGTGELFF. The chain joins TRBV7-7 to TRBJ2-2, with D perhaps TRBD2 (6 bases). V lost 1 base and J 4 bases, leaving 13 bases between the germline ends. Germline loops: CDR1 SSHAT, CDR2 FNYEAQ (reference sequence). The CDR3 has 16 residues.

The chain combines TRBV7-2 with TRBJ2-2, with TRBD2 matching over 9 bases. The germline V gene has CDR1 SGHTA and CDR2 FQGNSA. CDR3 length: 16 amino acids. The junction had 8 bases not matched to a gene; V was cut back by 5 bases and J by 4 bases. The CDR3 DNA sequence: TGTGCCAGCAGCCCCCTCGGGCGGGGGGGCACCGGGGAGCTGTTTTTT. Translating it yields CASSPLGRGGTGELFF.

The chain couples TRBV7-9 to TRBJ1-4; TRBD1 aligns across 9 bases. V gave up 5 bases and J gave up 7 bases; unmatched junction bases: 5. This CDR3 has 14 residues. The V gene's germline CDR1 is SEHNR and CDR2 FQNEAQ (reference sequence). For the CDR3, the DNA is TGTGCCAGCAGCAAGACAGGGGGGATTGAAAAACTGTTTTTT. Translating gives CASSKTGGIEKLFF.

This chain uses TRBV19 with TRBJ1-5, with TRBD1 identical over 8 bases. The CDR3 is 15 amino acids. Per germline, CDR1 LNHDA and CDR2 SQIVND (reference sequence). The V gene end was trimmed by 5 bases and the J gene end by 4 bases; junction bases not matched to a gene: 7. The CDR3 DNA reads as TGTGCCAGTAGTCGGACCACAGGGGGAAATCAGCCCCAGCATTTT. It yields the protein CASSRTTGGNQPQHF.

This chain uses TRBV19 with TRBJ2-6; maybe TRBD2 (5 bases). The length of the CDR3 is 16 residues. Trimming took 1 base from V and 4 from J, leaving 11 bases between them. Looked up from germline, CDR1 is LNHDA and CDR2 is SQIVND (reference sequence). The CDR3 DNA is TGTGCCAGTAGTATAGGTAGGGCGGGCGGGGCCAACGTCCTGACTTTC. This encodes CASSIGRAGGANVLTF.

This clone was seen just once. The chain employs TRBV4-1 and TRBJ2-3, with 8 bases identical to TRBD2. The CDR3 is 15 amino acids. Germline V lookup: CDR1 MGHRA, CDR2 YSYEKL. With 0 bases clipped from V and 4 bases from J, the junction kept 3 bases outside the gene matches. DNA for the CDR3: TGCGCCAGCAGCCAAGATCCGGGACTAGCAGATACGCAGTATTTT. Translating it yields CASSQDPGLADTQYF.

This chain uses TRBV13 with TRBJ2-5, with D possibly being TRBD2 (6 bases). The CDR3 totals 15 residues. Germline CDR1 PRHDT, CDR2 FYEKMQ (reference sequence). V lost 5 bases and J lost 5, with 18 bases in between. The CDR3 loop reads CASSTGGGAQETQYF. The CDR3 DNA follows: TGTGCCAGCAGCACGGGCGGCGGGGCTCAGGAGACCCAGTACTTC.

This sequence joins TRBV6-5 and TRBJ2-2; D uncertain. The V gene lost 6 bases and the J gene lost 4 bases, with 12 bases spanning the gap. This CDR3 spans 14 amino acids. Germline CDR1 and CDR2: MNHEY and SVGAGI. CDR3 in DNA: TGTGCCAGCAGGTTTCCAGGATCCACCGGGGAGCTGTTTTTT. This translates into CASRFPGSTGELFF.

The rearrangement links TRBV9 to TRBJ2-5; weak D call: TRBD2 (6 bases). V was shortened by 1 base and J by 5 bases, with 15 bases between the two germline ends. The CDR3 sequence is 15 residues long. Germline CDR1 is SGDLS and CDR2 is YYNGEE. CDR3 bases: TGTGCCAGCAGCGTATCGTCCGGGGGAAGGGAGACCCAGTACTTC. It specifies CASSVSSGGRETQYF. Together with reference TRBV9 and TRBJ2-5, the CDR3 gives the full variable domain: DSGVTQTPKHLITATGQRVTLRCSPRSGDLSVYWYQQSLDQGLQFLIQYYNGEERAKGNILERFSAQQFPDLHSELNLSSLELGDSALYFCASSVSSGGRETQYFGPGTRLLVL.